The 7 T cell receptor beta chains given below trace back to one sample, sequenced in a study of cytomegalovirus exposure and HLA in healthy donors. The PCR used 60 Vbeta and 13 Jbeta primers. Produced via immunoSEQ multiplex PCR; TCRdb's table is partial and in-frame only. Of roughly 160,000 clones listed, 65% to 85% are singletons. The sample was PBMCs. The receptor set was obtained from a man aged 55-75 years in good health and CMV-seronegative.

The chain employs TRBV6-4 and TRBJ2-2; 10 nucleotides match TRBD2. The CDR3 extends over 16 amino acids. Trimming at V came to 7 bases and at J to 5 bases, leaving 10 bases not matched to a gene. Germline CDR1 is MRHNA and CDR2 is SNTAGT. The CDR3 spells CASKSLAGVGTGELFF. The CDR3 DNA is TGTGCCAGCAAGTCCCTAGCGGGGGTCGGTACCGGGGAGCTGTTTTTT.

This chain connects TRBV4-3 to TRBJ2-5; D may correspond to TRBD1 or TRBD2 (5 bases each). The end of the DNA aligns better with TRBJ2-7, so the J call may be wrong. The CDR3 has 16 amino acids. In germline, CDR1 is LGHNA, CDR2 YSLEER. The CDR3 DNA reads as TGCGCCAGCAGCCAAGTGAGGGGCGGGTGGGACTACGAGCAGTACTTC. Protein sequence: CASSQVRGGWDYEQYF.

Only one count was recorded for this clone. The CDR3 DNA reads as TGTGCCAGCAGCTGGACTAGCGTGAACACCGGGGAGCTGTTTTTT. Residues: CASSWTSVNTGELFF. The V call is TRBV7-9, the J call TRBJ2-2, with 9 bases matching TRBD2. V dropped 4 bases and J dropped 1; count of bases not matched to a gene: 1. The germline V gene has CDR1 SEHNR and CDR2 FQNEAQ (reference sequence). The CDR3 is 15 residues long.

The chain is built from TRBV5-1 and TRBJ2-2, with 8 bases identical to TRBD2. Trimming at V came to 1 base and at J to 6 bases, leaving 5 bases not matched to a gene. CDR1 and CDR2 from the germline V gene are SGHRS and YFSETQ. The CDR3 has 15 residues. Written as DNA, the CDR3 is TGCGCCAGCAGCTTGTCTCTAGCGGGCCCCGGGGAGCTGTTTTTT. It specifies CASSLSLAGPGELFF.

CDR3 bases: TGTGCCAGCAGTCAATCGTTGACCCGGGGCACAGATACGCAGTATTTT. Protein product: CASSQSLTRGTDTQYF. The chain joins TRBV11-3 to TRBJ2-3; D is unresolved. Germline V lookup: CDR1 SGHNT, CDR2 YENEEA. The CDR3 has 16 amino acids. V lost 6 bases to trimming and J lost 1 base, with 17 bases between them.

The chain links TRBV19 to TRBJ1-3; 7 nucleotides match TRBD1. The CDR3 contains 15 residues. From germline, CDR1 is LNHDA and CDR2 SQIVND (reference sequence). V was clipped by 8 bases and J by 0 bases; unmatched bases: 7. CDR3 sequence: CASGRGSPSGNTIYF. CDR3 sequence (DNA): TGTGCCAGTGGCAGGGGGTCTCCCTCTGGAAACACCATATATTTT.

This clone was observed once. V and J are TRBV6-5 and TRBJ1-4; D perhaps matches TRBD1 (6 bases). Trimming took 10 bases from V and 5 from J, leaving 14 bases between them. Germline loops: CDR1 MNHEY, CDR2 SVGAGI. The CDR3 sequence is 13 residues long. The CDR3 spells CATARGQNEKLFF. CDR3 nucleotides: TGTGCCACAGCCCGCGGACAGAATGAAAAACTGTTTTTT.